This TCR beta chain was retrieved from a study of OX40 agonist ivuxolimab in advanced cancers. The CDR3 runs to 13 residues. The germline gives CDR1 MDHEN, CDR2 SYDVKM. Trimming shortened V by 6 bases and J by 3 bases, and 9 bases separated the two germline ends. Sequencing was performed with immunoSEQ multiplex PCR; in TCRdb, only in-frame clones are kept and a portion is missing. The table shows some 25,000 clones, with more than 75% occurring only once. V is TRBV28 and J is TRBJ1-5, with D tentatively TRBD1 (5 bases). Material: CD4+ or CD8+ T cells sorted from blood, obtained in a trial of the OX40 agonist ivuxolimab. The sequence was obtained from an adult with an advanced solid tumor such as melanoma, head and neck, liver or kidney cancer. Here the CDR3 reads CASRLTVNQPQHF. The CDR3 DNA reads as TGTGCCAGCAGACTGACAGTCAATCAGCCCCAGCATTTT.